This entry describes one TCR beta chain. The data are from a study of blood T cell repertoires in COVID-19. The overall study: In each case, the material was cDNA or gDNA derived from T cells, B-cell-depleted T cells, or PBMCs.

Profiled with immunoSEQ multiplex PCR; TCRdb holds only in-frame clones, not every one. The sample includes some 200,000 clones, around nine tenths seen only once; the top ten take approximately 4%. CDR3 length: 13 amino acids. V lost 11 bases and J 1 base, leaving 13 bases between the germline ends. Germline lookup yields CDR1 KGHDR and CDR2 SFDVKD. Material for sequencing was peripheral blood. The V gene is TRBV24-1, the J gene TRBJ1-1; D is perhaps TRBD1 (6 bases). The TCR was taken from a man in his late teens or twenties with active or convalescent COVID-19. CDR3 DNA: TGTGCCAGCGCACAGGGACCGAACACTGAAGCTTTCTTT. Encoded protein: CASAQGPNTEAFF.